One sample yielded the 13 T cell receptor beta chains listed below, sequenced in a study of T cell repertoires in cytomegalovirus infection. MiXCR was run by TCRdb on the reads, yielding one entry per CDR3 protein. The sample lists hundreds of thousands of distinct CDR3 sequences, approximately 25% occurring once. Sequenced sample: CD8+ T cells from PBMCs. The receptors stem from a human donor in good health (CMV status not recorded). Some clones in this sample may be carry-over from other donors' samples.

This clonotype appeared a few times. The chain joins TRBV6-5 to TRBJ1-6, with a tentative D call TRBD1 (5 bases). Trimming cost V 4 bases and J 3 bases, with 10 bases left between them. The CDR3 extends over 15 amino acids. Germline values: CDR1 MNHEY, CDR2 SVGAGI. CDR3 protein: CASSSSTDYNSPLHF. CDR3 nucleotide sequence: TGTGCCAGCAGTTCCTCGACAGACTATAATTCACCCCTCCACTTT.

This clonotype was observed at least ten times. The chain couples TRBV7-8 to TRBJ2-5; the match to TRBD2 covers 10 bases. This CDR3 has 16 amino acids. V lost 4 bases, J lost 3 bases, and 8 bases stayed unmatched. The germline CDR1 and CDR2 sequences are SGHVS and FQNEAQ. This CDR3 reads CASSSVQGLAKETQYF. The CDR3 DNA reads TGTGCCAGCAGCTCGGTTCAGGGACTAGCGAAAGAGACCCAGTACTTC.

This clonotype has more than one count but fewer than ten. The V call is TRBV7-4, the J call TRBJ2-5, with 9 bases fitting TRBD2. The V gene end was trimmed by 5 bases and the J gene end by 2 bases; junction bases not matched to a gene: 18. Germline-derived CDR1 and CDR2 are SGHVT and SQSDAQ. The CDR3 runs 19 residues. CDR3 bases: TGTGCCAGCAGCCCCCCAGAGCGGGGGGTGAGGACAGTTCAAGAGACCCAGTACTTC. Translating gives CASSPPERGVRTVQETQYF.

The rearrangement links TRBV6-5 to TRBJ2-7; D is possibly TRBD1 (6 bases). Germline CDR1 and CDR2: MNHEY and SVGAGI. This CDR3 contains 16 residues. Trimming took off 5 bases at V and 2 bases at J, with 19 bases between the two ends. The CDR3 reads CASSTPHDRTPYEQYF. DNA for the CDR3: TGTGCCAGCAGTACTCCACACGACAGGACCCCCTACGAGCAGTACTTC.

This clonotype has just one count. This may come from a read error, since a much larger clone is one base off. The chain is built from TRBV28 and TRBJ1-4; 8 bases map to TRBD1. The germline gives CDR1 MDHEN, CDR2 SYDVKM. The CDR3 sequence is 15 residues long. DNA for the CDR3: TGTGCCAGCAGTTTTTCCAGGGGGCAAAATGACAAACTGTTTTTT. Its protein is CASSFSRGQNDKLFF.

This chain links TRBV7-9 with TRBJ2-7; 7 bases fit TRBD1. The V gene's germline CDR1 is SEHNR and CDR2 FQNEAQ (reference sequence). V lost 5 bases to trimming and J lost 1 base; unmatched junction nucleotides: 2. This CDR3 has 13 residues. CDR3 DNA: TGTGCCAGCAGCGAGGGACAGTCCTACGAGCAGTACGTC. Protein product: CASSEGQSYEQYV.

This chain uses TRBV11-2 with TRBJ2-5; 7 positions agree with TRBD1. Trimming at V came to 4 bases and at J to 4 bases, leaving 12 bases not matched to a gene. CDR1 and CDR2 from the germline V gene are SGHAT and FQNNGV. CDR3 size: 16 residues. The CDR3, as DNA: TGTGCCAGCAGCTCCCCGGCGACAGGGAGAGGAGAGACCCAGTACTTC. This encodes CASSSPATGRGETQYF. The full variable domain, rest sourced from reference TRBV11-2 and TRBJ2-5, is EAGVAQSPRYKIIEKRQSVAFWCNPISGHATLYWYQQILGQGPKLLIQFQNNGVVDDSQLPKDRFSAERLKGVDSTLKIQPAKLEDSAVYLCASSSPATGRGETQYFGPGTRLLVL.

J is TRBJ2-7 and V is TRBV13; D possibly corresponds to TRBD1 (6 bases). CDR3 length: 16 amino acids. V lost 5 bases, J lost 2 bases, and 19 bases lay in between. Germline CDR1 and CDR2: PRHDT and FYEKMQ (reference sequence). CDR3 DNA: TGTGCCAGCAGCCCACCATCGACAGGCCAGCCCTACGAGCAGTACTTC. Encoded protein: CASSPPSTGQPYEQYF.

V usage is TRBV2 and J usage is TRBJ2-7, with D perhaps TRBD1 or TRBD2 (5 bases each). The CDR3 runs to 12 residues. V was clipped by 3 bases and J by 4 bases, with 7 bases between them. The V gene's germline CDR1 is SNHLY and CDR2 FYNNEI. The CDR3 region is CASSDWGYEQYF. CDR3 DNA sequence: TGTGCCAGCAGTGATTGGGGGTACGAGCAGTACTTC.

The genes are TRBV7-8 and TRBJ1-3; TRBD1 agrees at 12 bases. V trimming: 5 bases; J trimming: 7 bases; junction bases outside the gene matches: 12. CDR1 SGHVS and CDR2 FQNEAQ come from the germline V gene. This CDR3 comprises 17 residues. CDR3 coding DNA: TGTGCCAGCAGCCGCTTCCGGGACAGGGGGCATAGGAACACCATATATTTT. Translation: CASSRFRDRGHRNTIYF.

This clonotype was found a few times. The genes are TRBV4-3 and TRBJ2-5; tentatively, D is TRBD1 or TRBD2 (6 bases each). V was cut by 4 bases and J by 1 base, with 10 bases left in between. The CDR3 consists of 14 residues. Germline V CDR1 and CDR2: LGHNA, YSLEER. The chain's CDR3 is CASSRGGTQETQYF. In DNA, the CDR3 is TGCGCCAGCAGCCGAGGGGGGACCCAAGAGACCCAGTACTTC.

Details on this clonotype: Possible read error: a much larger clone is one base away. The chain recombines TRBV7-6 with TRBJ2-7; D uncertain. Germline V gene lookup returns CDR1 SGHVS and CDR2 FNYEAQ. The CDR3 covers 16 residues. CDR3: CDSSSVVGISSYEQYF. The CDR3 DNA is TGTGACAGCAGCTCGGTGGTGGGGATTAGCTCCTACGAGCAGTACTTC.

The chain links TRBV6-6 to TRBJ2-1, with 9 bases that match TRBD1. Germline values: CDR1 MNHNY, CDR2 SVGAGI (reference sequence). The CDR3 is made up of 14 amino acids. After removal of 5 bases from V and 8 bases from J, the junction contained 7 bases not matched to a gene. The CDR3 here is CASSMIRDRDEQFF. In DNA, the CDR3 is TGTGCCAGCAGTATGATTCGGGACAGGGATGAGCAGTTCTTC.